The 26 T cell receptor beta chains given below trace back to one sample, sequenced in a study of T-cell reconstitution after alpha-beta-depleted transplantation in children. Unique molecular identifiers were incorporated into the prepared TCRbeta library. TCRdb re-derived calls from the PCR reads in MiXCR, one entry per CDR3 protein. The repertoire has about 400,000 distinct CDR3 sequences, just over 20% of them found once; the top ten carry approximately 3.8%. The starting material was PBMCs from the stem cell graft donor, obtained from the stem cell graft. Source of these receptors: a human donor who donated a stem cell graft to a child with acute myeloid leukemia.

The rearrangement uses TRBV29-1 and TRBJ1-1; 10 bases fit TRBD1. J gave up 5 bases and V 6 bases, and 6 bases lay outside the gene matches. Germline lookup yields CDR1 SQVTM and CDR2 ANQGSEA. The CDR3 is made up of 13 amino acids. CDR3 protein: CSVPSDRGTEAFF. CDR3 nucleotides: TGCAGCGTCCCATCGGACAGGGGGACTGAAGCTTTCTTT. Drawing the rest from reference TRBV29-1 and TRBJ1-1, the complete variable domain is SAVISQKPSRDICQRGTSLTIQCQVDSQVTMMFWYRQQPGQSLTLIATANQGSEATYESGFVIDKFPISRPNLTFSTLTVSNMSPEDSSIYLCSVPSDRGTEAFFGQGTRLTVV.

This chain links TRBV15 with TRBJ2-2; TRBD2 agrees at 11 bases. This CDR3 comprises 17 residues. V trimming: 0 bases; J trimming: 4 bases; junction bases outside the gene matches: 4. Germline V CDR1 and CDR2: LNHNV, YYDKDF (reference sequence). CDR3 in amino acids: CATSRDILAGVTGELFF. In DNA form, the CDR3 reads TGTGCCACCAGCAGAGATATACTAGCGGGAGTCACCGGGGAGCTGTTTTTT.

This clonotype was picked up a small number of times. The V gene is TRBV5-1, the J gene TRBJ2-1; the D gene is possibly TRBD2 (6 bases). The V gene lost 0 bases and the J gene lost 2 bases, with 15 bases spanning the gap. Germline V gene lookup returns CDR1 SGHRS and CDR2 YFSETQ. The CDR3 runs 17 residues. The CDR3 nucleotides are TGCGCCAGCAGCTTGGACCTGAAGGACTACCCCTACAATGAGCAGTTCTTC. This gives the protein CASSLDLKDYPYNEQFF.

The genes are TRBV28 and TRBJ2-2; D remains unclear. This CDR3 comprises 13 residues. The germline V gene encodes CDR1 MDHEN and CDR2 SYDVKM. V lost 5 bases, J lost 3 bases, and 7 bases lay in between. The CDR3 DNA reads TGTGCCAGCAGTGCTCAGGACACCGGGGAGCTGTTTTTT. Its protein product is CASSAQDTGELFF.

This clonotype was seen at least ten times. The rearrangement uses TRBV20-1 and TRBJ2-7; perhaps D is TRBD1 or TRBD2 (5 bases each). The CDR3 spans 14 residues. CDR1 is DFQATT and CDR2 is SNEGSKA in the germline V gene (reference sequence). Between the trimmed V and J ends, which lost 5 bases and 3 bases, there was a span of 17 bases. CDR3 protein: CSAGGSFNSYEQYF. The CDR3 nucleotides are TGCAGTGCTGGGGGATCGTTCAATAGCTACGAGCAGTACTTC.

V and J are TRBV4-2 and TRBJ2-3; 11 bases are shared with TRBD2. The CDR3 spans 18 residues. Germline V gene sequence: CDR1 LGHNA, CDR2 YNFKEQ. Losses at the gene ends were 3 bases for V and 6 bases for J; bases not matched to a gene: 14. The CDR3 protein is CASSQNVYTSGSVDTQYF. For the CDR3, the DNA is TGTGCCAGCAGCCAGAACGTTTATACTAGCGGGAGTGTTGATACGCAGTATTTT.

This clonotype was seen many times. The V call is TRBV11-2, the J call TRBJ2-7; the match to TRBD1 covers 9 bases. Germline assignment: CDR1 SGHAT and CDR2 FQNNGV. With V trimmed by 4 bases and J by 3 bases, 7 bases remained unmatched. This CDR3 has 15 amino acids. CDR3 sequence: CASSSSRDRVYEQYF. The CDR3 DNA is TGTGCCAGCAGCTCCTCTCGGGACAGGGTCTACGAGCAGTACTTC.

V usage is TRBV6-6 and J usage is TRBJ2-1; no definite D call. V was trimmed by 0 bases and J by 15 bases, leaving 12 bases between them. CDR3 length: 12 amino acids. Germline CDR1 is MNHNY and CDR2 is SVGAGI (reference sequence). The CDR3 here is CASSYSPPRPFF. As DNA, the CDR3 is TGTGCCAGCAGTTACTCGCCTCCCCGGCCGTTCTTC.

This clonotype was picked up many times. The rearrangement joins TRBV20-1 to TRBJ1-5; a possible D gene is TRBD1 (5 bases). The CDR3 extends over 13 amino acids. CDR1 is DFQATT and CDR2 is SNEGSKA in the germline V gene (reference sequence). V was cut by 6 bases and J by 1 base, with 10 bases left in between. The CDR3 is CSALGTSNQPQHF. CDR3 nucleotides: TGCAGTGCACTTGGGACCAGCAATCAGCCCCAGCATTTT.

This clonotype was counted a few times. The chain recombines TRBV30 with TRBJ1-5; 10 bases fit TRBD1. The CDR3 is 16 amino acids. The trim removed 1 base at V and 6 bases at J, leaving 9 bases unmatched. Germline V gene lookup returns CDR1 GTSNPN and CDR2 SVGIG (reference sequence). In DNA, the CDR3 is TGTGCCTGGAGTGACGACAGGGGGCGGTTAGGTCAGCCCCAGCATTTT. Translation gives CAWSDDRGRLGQPQHF.

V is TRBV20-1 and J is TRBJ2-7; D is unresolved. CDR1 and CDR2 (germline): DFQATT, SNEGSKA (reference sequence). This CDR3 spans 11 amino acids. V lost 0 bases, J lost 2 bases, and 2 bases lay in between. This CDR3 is CSAREAYEQYF. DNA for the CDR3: TGCAGTGCTAGAGAAGCCTACGAGCAGTACTTC.

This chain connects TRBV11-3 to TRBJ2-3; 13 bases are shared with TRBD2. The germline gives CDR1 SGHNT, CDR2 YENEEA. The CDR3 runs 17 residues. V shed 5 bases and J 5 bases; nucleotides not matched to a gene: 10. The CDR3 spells CASSRQGLAGMIDTQYF. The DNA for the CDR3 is TGTGCCAGCAGCCGCCAGGGACTAGCGGGAATGATAGATACGCAGTATTTT.

As DNA, the CDR3 is TGTGCCAGCAGTTCCACAGGGTTGCGCGCCTACAATGAGCAGTTCTTC. It is translated as CASSSTGLRAYNEQFF. The chain joins TRBV5-6 to TRBJ2-1; TRBD1 might be the D (6 bases). V shed 5 bases and J shed 2 bases, with 17 bases lying between them. In germline, CDR1 is SGHDT, CDR2 YYEEEE. There are 16 residues in the CDR3.

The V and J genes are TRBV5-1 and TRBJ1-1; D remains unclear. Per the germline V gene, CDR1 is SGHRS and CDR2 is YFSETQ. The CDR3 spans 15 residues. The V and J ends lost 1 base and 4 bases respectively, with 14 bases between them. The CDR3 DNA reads TGCGCCAGCAGCTTGTCTAGCCCCGTGAGCACTGAAGCTTTCTTT. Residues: CASSLSSPVSTEAFF.

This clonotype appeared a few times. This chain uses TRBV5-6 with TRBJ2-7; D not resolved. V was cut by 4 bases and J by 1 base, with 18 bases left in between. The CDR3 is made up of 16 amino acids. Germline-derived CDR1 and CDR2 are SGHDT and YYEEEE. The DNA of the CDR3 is TGTGCCAGCAGCAAACGTTACCAGTACTCTTCCTACGAGCAGTACTTC. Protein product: CASSKRYQYSSYEQYF.

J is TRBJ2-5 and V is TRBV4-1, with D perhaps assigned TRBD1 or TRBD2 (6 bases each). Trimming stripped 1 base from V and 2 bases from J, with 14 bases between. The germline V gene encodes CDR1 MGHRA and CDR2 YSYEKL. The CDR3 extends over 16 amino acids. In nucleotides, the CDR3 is TGCGCCAGCAGCCAAGTCGGCGGGACACCTCAAGAGACCCAGTACTTC. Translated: CASSQVGGTPQETQYF.

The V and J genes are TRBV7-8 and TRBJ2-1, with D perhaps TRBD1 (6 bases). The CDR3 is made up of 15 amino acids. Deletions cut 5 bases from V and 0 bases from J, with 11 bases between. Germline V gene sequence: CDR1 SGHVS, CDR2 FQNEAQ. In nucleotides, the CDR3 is TGTGCCAGCAGCACCACAGGGTACTCCTACAATGAGCAGTTCTTC. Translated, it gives CASSTTGYSYNEQFF.

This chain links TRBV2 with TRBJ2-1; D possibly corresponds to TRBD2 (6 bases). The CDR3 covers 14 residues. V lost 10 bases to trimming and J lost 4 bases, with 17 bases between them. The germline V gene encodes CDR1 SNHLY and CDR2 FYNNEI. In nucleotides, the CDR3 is TGTGCCACCGGGGGAAGGGGAATATACAATGAGCAGTTCTTC. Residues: CATGGRGIYNEQFF.

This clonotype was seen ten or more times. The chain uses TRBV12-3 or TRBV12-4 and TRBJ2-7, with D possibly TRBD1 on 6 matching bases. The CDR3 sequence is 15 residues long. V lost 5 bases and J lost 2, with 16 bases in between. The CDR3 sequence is CASSASVQGTYEQYF. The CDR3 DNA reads TGTGCCAGCAGTGCCTCGGTACAGGGAACCTACGAGCAGTACTTC.

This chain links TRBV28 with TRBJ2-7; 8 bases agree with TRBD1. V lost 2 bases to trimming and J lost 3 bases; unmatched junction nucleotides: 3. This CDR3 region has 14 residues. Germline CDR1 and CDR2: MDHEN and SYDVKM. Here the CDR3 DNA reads TGTGCCAGCAGTTTACTTGGGACAGGCTACGAGCAGTACTTC. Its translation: CASSLLGTGYEQYF.

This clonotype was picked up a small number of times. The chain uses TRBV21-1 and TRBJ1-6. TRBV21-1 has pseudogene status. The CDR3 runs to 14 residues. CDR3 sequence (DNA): TGTGCCAGAGGACAGAGCTCCTATAATTCACCCCTCCACTTT. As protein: CARGQSSYNSPLHF.

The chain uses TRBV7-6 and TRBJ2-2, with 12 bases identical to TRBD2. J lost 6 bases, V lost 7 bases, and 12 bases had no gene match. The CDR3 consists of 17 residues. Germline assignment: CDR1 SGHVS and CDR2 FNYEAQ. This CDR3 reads CASTRHSGLAGPGELFF. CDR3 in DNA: TGTGCCAGCACTAGACATTCCGGACTAGCGGGACCCGGGGAGCTGTTTTTT.

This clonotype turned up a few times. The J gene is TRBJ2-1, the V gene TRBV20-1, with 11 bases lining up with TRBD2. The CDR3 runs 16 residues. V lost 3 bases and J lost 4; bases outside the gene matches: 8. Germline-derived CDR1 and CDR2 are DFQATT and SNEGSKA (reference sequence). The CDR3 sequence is CSASGGLAGGYNEQFF. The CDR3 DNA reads TGCAGTGCTAGTGGGGGGCTAGCGGGAGGTTACAATGAGCAGTTCTTC.

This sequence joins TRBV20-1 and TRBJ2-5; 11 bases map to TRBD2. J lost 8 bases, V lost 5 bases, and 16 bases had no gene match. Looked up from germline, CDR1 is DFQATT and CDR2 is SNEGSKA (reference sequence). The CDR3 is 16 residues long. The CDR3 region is CSAVTELGLAGGTQYF. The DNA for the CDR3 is TGCAGTGCTGTTACTGAGCTGGGGCTAGCGGGAGGCACCCAGTACTTC.

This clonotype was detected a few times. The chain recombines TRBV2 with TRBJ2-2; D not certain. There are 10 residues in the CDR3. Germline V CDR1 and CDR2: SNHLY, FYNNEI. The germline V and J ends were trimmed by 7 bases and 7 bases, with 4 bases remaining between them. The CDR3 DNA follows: TGTGCCAGCAAGATCGGGGAGCTGTTTTTT. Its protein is CASKIGELFF.

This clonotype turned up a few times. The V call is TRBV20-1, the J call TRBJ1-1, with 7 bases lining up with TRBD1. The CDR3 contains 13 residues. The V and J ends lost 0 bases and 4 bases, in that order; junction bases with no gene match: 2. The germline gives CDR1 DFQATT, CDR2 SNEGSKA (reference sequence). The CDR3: CSARETGLTEAFF. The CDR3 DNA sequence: TGCAGTGCTAGAGAGACAGGGCTCACTGAAGCTTTCTTT.